This T cell receptor (beta chain) was sequenced in a study of blood T cell repertoires in COVID-19. At the level of the study: The United States, Italy and Spain provided the acute and convalescent COVID-19 samples. From T cells, B-cell-depleted T cells, or PBMCs came the material, which was cDNA or gDNA.

As processed by the authors: Estimates of nucleated cell counts were drawn from the amplification of reference gene primers. Data came from immunoSEQ multiplex PCR; TCRdb stores just in-frame clones and leaves some out. Clone size and V and J calls were adopted from that table, with D and trimming inferred from the DNA. The profile shows over 90,000 clones, more than 75% of them singletons. This CDR3 comprises 16 residues. Germline V gene data show CDR1 as LNHNV and CDR2 as YYDKDF (reference sequence). With 3 bases removed from V and 8 bases from J, the gap between germline ends came to 19 bases. This receptor was taken from a human donor in a cohort sampled during active COVID-19. V usage is TRBV15 and J usage is TRBJ1-4, with D unresolved. The sample comprised peripheral blood. CDR3 bases: TGTGCCACCAGCAGGGATCCGGGCGGGGTTCAGGAAAAACTGTTTTTT. Amino acids: CATSRDPGGVQEKLFF.